These 6 T cell receptor beta chains were all obtained from the same sample, sequenced in a study of CD8+ T cells in alopecia areata. Noted treatment: oral pan-JAK inhibitor, 5-10 mg twice daily. cDNA reverse transcribed from extracted RNA served as the sequencing template. Here immunoSEQ multiplex PCR was the method, and the copy in TCRdb shows in-frame clones only, minus some. The sample carries tens of thousands of clones, approximately 66% recorded once. The sequenced sample was CD8+ T cells sorted from blood, obtained at week 24, from a patient treated with tofacitinib. The receptor set was obtained from a human donor with alopecia areata.

V is TRBV19 and J is TRBJ1-6, with 8 bases lining up with TRBD1. Germline V gene data show CDR1 as LNHDA and CDR2 as SQIVND (reference sequence). CDR3 length equals 15 residues. The V segment lost 4 bases and the J segment 7 bases; nucleotides outside the gene matches: 6. For the CDR3, the DNA is TGTGCCAGTAGTACACAGGGGGAAGTGAATTCACCCCTCCACTTT. It encodes CASSTQGEVNSPLHF.

The chain employs TRBV5-1 and TRBJ2-5; perhaps TRBD1 as D (6 bases). The CDR3 totals 15 residues. Germline values: CDR1 SGHRS, CDR2 YFSETQ. V gave up 2 bases and J gave up 2 bases, with 13 bases separating them. The CDR3 sequence: CASSFTGLGQETQYF. Here the CDR3 DNA reads TGCGCCAGCAGCTTCACAGGGCTGGGACAAGAGACCCAGTACTTC. Using reference TRBV5-1 and TRBJ2-5 for the parts outside the CDR3, the full variable domain is KAGVTQTPRYLIKTRGQQVTLSCSPISGHRSVSWYQQTPGQGLQFLFEYFSETQRNKGNFPGRFSGRQFSNSRSEMNVSTLELGDSALYLCASSFTGLGQETQYFGPGTRLLVL.

This clone turned up a few times. The genes are TRBV5-4 and TRBJ2-7; 9 nucleotides agree with TRBD1. Unmatched junction bases numbered 18, after V lost 4 bases and J lost 4 bases. This CDR3 has 18 amino acids. Germline V gene data show CDR1 as SGHNT and CDR2 as YYREEE (reference sequence). CDR3 DNA: TGTGCCAGCAGCCTCGGTCCAGTTACAGGGGGCGCTTTATACGAGCAGTACTTC. This translates into CASSLGPVTGGALYEQYF.

The chain carries TRBV13 and TRBJ1-1; D uncertain. V gave up 5 bases and J gave up 2 bases, with 6 bases separating them. This CDR3 comprises 12 residues. Germline-derived CDR1 and CDR2 are PRHDT and FYEKMQ (reference sequence). CDR3 amino acids: CASSALNTEAFF. In DNA, the CDR3 is TGTGCCAGCAGCGCACTTAACACTGAAGCTTTCTTT. The whole variable domain, remainder taken from reference TRBV13 and TRBJ1-1, is AAGVIQSPRHLIKEKRETATLKCYPIPRHDTVYWYQQGPGQDPQFLISFYEKMQSDKGSIPDRFSAQQFSDYHSELNMSSLELGDSALYFCASSALNTEAFFGQGTRLTVV.

There are a few counts of this clone. V is TRBV7-9 and J is TRBJ1-2; weak D call: TRBD1 (6 bases). The CDR3 loop spans 14 amino acids. V was cut by 5 bases and J by 2 bases, with 12 bases left in between. Germline CDR1 SEHNR, CDR2 FQNEAQ (reference sequence). The CDR3 DNA is TGTGCCAGCAGCACCATGGGGGGCAACTATGGCTACACCTTC. Translated: CASSTMGGNYGYTF.

This clone was picked up a small number of times. This rearrangement joins TRBV5-1 to TRBJ2-2; possibly TRBD2 for D (5 bases). The germline V gene has CDR1 SGHRS and CDR2 YFSETQ. Trimming stripped 4 bases from V and 2 bases from J, with 12 bases between. The CDR3 contains 15 residues. In DNA form, the CDR3 reads TGCGCCAGCAGCCTGGAGGTAGCCAACACCGGGGAGCTGTTTTTT. Amino acid sequence: CASSLEVANTGELFF.